The TCR beta chain under discussion was sequenced for a study of blood T cell repertoires in COVID-19. The length of the CDR3 is 18 residues. V was trimmed by 2 bases and J by 0 bases, leaving 15 bases between them. The germline CDR1 and CDR2 sequences are SGHRS and YFSETQ. Sequencing used immunoSEQ multiplex PCR; TCRdb keeps in-frame clones, though not all of them. The repertoire includes about 480,000 clones, approximately 88% of them detected once, and 1.5% to 2% sits in the top ten. This chain links TRBV5-1 with TRBJ2-6; a weak D match, TRBD1 (5 bases). The sample consisted of PBMCs or T cells enriched from blood (not recorded which). The source of this sequence is a woman between 40 and 55 years old who had recovered from COVID-19. CDR3 nucleotide sequence: TGCGCCAGCAGCTTCCAGGGCGGTGGGGTCTCTGGGGCCAACGTCCTGACTTTC. Amino acids: CASSFQGGGVSGANVLTF.